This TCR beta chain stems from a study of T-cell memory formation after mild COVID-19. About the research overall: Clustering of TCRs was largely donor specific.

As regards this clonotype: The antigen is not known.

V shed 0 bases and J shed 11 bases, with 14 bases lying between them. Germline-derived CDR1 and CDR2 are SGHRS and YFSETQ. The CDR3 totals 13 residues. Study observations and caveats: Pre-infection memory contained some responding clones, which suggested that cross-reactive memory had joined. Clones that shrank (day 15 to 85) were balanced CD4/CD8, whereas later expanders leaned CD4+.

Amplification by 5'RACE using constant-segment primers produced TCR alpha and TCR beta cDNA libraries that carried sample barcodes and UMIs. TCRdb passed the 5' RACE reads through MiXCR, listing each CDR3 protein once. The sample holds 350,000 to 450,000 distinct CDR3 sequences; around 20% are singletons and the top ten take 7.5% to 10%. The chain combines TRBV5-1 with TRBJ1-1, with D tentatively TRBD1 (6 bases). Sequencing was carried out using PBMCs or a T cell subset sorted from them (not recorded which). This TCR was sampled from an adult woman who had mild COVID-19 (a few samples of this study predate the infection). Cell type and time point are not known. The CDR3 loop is CASSLDWGLGAFF. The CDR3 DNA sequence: TGCGCCAGCAGCTTGGACTGGGGGCTTGGTGCTTTCTTT.